The following is a T cell receptor beta chain sequence with its context. Its antigen is currently unknown. At one end, the junction sequence differs from germline, possibly due to a read error. These data belong to a study of T cell responses to AZD1222 COVID-19 vaccine. Looking at the study overall: Second-dose recipients at about 4 or about 12 weeks were treated as one pooled group. Study-level results: Seropositive status at baseline applied to only a handful of AZD1222 recipients. The sample set comprised mostly white British donors with more females, and clonal diversity was possibly underestimated.

The CDR3 has 13 amino acids. The germline gives CDR1 MNHEY, CDR2 SMNVEV (reference sequence). Sequencing was performed with immunoSEQ multiplex PCR; in TCRdb, only in-frame clones are kept and a portion is missing. The sample includes about 150,000 clones, 88% seen only once; the top ten take roughly 2%. The TCR comes from an adult in good health. The source was peripheral blood, collected on day 0 of AZD1222 vaccination. The rearrangement joins TRBV27 to TRBJ1-2, with no clear D. The CDR3 is CASSSLSHYGYTF. The CDR3 region has the DNA TGTGCCAGCAGTTCCCTAAGTCACTACGGCTACACCTTC.